The rows below give T cell receptor beta chains drawn from one sample of a study of blood T cell repertoires in COVID-19. Profiling relied on immunoSEQ multiplex PCR, and the TCRdb table lists in-frame clones only, not all of them. The sample records around 71,000 clones, about four fifths being singletons. Material: peripheral blood. The receptors were gathered from an older man with acute or convalescent COVID-19. CDR3s include the opening cysteine and the closing phenylalanine or tryptophan. D genes are given only for firm matches. Some rows mark clone size as missing; the rest say once, few, many or name a class of expanded clone.

13	TRBV7-9	NA	TRBJ2-7	NA	TGTGCCAGCAGCTTAGCGGGGGCTTACGAGCAGTACTTC	CASSLAGAYEQYF
15	TRBV7-9	TRBD1	TRBJ2-5	NA	TGTGCCAGCAGCTCTACAGGGGTTAATACGGAGACCCAGTACTTC	CASSSTGVNTETQYF
19	TRBV11-2	TRBD1	TRBJ2-1	NA	TGTGCCAGCAGCTCACTTGCAGGGGGCGTAAGTTTCCCCTACAATGAGCAGTTCTTC	CASSSLAGGVSFPYNEQFF
12	TRBV29-1	NA	TRBJ2-7	NA	TGCAGCGTTGCTAGCGCAGACTACGAGCAGTACTTC	CSVASADYEQYF
16	TRBV6-6	NA	TRBJ1-3	NA	TGTGCCAGCAGTTATCTAGGCAGGGCCTCTGGAAACACCATATATTTT	CASSYLGRASGNTIYF
15	TRBV7-9	TRBD1	TRBJ2-7	NA	TGTGCCAGCAGCTTAGCGGGACAGGGGTTCCACGAGCAGTACTTC	CASSLAGQGFHEQYF
16	TRBV10-3	NA	TRBJ2-7	NA	TGTGCCATCAGTGAGTCAGGTTGGATGGGAGACTACGAGCAGTACTTC	CAISESGWMGDYEQYF
10	TRBV2	NA	TRBJ2-3	NA	TGTGCCAGCGGGGGGGATACGCAGTATTTT	CASGGDTQYF
14	TRBV4-2	NA	TRBJ2-3	NA	TGTGCCAGCACTCGCGGGTCTAGCACAGATACGCAGTATTTT	CASTRGSSTDTQYF
11	TRBV29-1	NA	TRBJ2-7	NA	TGCAGCGTCGCGCAAAACTACGAGCAGTACTTC	CSVAQNYEQYF
15	TRBV6-6	TRBD1	TRBJ2-3	NA	TGTGCCAGCGGGTCCGGGACAGGGAGAACAGATACGCAGTATTTT	CASGSGTGRTDTQYF
13	TRBV5-1	TRBD1	TRBJ1-1	NA	TGCGCCAGCCAGACAGGGGTGAACACTGAAGCTTTCTTT	CASQTGVNTEAFF
14	TRBV30	TRBD1	TRBJ1-2	few	TGTGCCTGGAGTGTAGGGCAGGGGGCTCATGGCTACACCTTC	CAWSVGQGAHGYTF
14	TRBV7-3	NA	TRBJ1-1	NA	TGTGCCAGCAGCAAGGACATCCAGAACACTGAAGCTTTCTTT	CASSKDIQNTEAFF
18	TRBV28	TRBD1	TRBJ1-4	NA	TGTGCCAGCAGCCGGGACAGGGCCAGGCACAAGGGTAATGAAAAACTGTTTTTT	CASSRDRARHKGNEKLFF
14	TRBV7-2	TRBD2	TRBJ2-7	once	TGTACCTCCGCTGGGACTAGCGTCCCCTACGAGCAGTACTTC	CTSAGTSVPYEQYF
18	TRBV6-6	TRBD2	TRBJ2-3	once	TGTGCCAGCAGTCCGGCCGGGACTAGCGGGAGGGGCACAGATACGCAGTATTTT	CASSPAGTSGRGTDTQYF
15	TRBV6-2/TRBV6-3	NA	TRBJ1-1	NA	TGTGCCAGCAGTTACTCGTCCAGGGCGAACACTGAAGCTTTCTTT	CASSYSSRANTEAFF
16	TRBV15	TRBD1	TRBJ2-1	NA	TGTGCCACCAGCAGAGCCCCGGGACAGGGATCCCATGAGCAGTTCTTC	CATSRAPGQGSHEQFF
15	TRBV3-1/TRBV3-2	TRBD1	TRBJ1-6	NA	TGTGCCAGCAGCCTCGCGGGACAGGGGGATTCACCCCTCCACTTT	CASSLAGQGDSPLHF
17	TRBV9	TRBD2	TRBJ2-1	NA	TGTGCCAGCAGCGTCCGGGGACTAGCGGGAGTCTTCAATGAGCAGTTCTTC	CASSVRGLAGVFNEQFF
15	TRBV7-3	NA	TRBJ2-2	NA	TGTGCCAGCAGCTTAGATAGCGGCTACACCGGGGAGCTGTTTTTT	CASSLDSGYTGELFF
14	TRBV4-1	TRBD1	TRBJ2-7	NA	TGCGCCAGCAGTCACGGACAGGGGGCAAGGGAGCAGTACTTC	CASSHGQGAREQYF
13	TRBV6-5	NA	TRBJ1-3	few	TGTGCCAGCAAGGACATGGGAACAAACACCATATATTTT	CASKDMGTNTIYF
14	TRBV7-2	TRBD2	TRBJ2-5	NA	TGTGCCAGCAGCTTAAGCGGGAGGCGGGAGACCCAGTACTTC	CASSLSGRRETQYF
13	TRBV29-1	NA	TRBJ1-1	NA	TGCAGCGTTGACGGTTGGGCATCGCGTGAAGCTTTCTTT	CSVDGWASREAFF
15	TRBV3-1/TRBV3-2	TRBD1	TRBJ2-5	NA	TGTGCCAGCAGCCAAGATGGGACAGTCGGGGAGACCCAGTACTTC	CASSQDGTVGETQYF
14	TRBV4-2	TRBD1	TRBJ1-1	NA	TGTGCCAGCAGCCATCCGGACAGGGTGACTGAAGCTTTCTTT	CASSHPDRVTEAFF
12	TRBV20-1	NA	TRBJ2-1	NA	TGCAGTGCTAGTCTGGCCGCAAATGAGCAGTTCTTC	CSASLAANEQFF
15	TRBV30	NA	TRBJ1-4	NA	TGTGCCTGGAGTAAGGGAGAAAGCGCATATGAAAAACTGTTTTTT	CAWSKGESAYEKLFF
13	TRBV29-1	NA	TRBJ1-1	once	TGCAGCGCCCGGGTCGAGACGAACACTGAAGCTTTCTTT	CSARVETNTEAFF
18	TRBV4-3	NA	TRBJ1-2	NA	TGCGCCAGCAGCCAAGATGTGGGGGACAATTACCTATCTATGGGCTACACCTTC	CASSQDVGDNYLSMGYTF
16	TRBV5-1	TRBD1	TRBJ1-2	NA	TGCGCCAGCAGCGTATCAACCGGGACAGGGGGCTATGGCTACACCTTC	CASSVSTGTGGYGYTF
13	TRBV5-1	NA	TRBJ2-7	NA	TGCGCCAGCAGCTTCGGTAGCTCCTACGAGCAGTACTTC	CASSFGSSYEQYF
15	TRBV19	TRBD2	TRBJ2-7	NA	TGTGCCAGTCCGGGACTAGCGGGAGAAGTCTACGAGCAGTACTTC	CASPGLAGEVYEQYF
15	TRBV18	TRBD1	TRBJ1-2	NA	TGTGCCAGCTCAGGTACAGGGGCCGGGAACTATGGCTACACCTTC	CASSGTGAGNYGYTF
13	TRBV4-2	NA	TRBJ2-1	NA	TGTGCCAGCAGCCAAGATGAGTGGAATGAGCAGTTCTTC	CASSQDEWNEQFF
16	TRBV4-3	TRBD2	TRBJ2-2	NA	TGCGCCAGCAGCCGCCGGGGGACTAGCGGGACCGGGGAGCTGTTTTTT	CASSRRGTSGTGELFF
14	TRBV7-3	TRBD1	TRBJ1-1	NA	TGTGCCAGCAGCTCGGGACAGGGGAACACTGAAGCTTTCTTT	CASSSGQGNTEAFF
15	TRBV4-1	TRBD1	TRBJ1-3	NA	TGCGCCAGCAGCGAATCTCCAGGACAGGGTTACACCATATATTTT	CASSESPGQGYTIYF
14	TRBV5-4	NA	TRBJ1-1	NA	TGTGCCAGCAGCTGGGGGGGGATGAACACTGAAGCTTTCTTT	CASSWGGMNTEAFF
13	TRBV12-3/TRBV12-4	TRBD1	TRBJ1-6	NA	TGTGCCAGCAGGGGGGACAGGACGTCACCCCTCCACTTT	CASRGDRTSPLHF
16	TRBV5-4	NA	TRBJ1-2	NA	TGTGCCAGCGGGACGGGGGGCAGCTCCGCTAACTATGGCTACACCTTC	CASGTGGSSANYGYTF
16	TRBV5-5	TRBD1	TRBJ2-7	NA	TGTGCCAGCAGCTTGGCCGGGACAGGGATCTCCTACGAGCAGTACTTC	CASSLAGTGISYEQYF
15	TRBV5-1	TRBD1	TRBJ2-1	NA	TGCGCCAGCAGCTCCGGGACAGGGGACTACAATGAGCAGTTCTTC	CASSSGTGDYNEQFF
13	TRBV19	NA	TRBJ1-1	NA	TGTGCCAGCCGGGGGTCGAGGGGCACTGAAGCTTTCTTT	CASRGSRGTEAFF
12	TRBV3-1/TRBV3-2	NA	TRBJ2-3	NA	TGTGCCAGCAGCCCCCAGGCGGATACGCAGTATTTT	CASSPQADTQYF
12	TRBV29-1	NA	TRBJ2-1	NA	TGCAGCGCCGGAGTTCCGCCCGATGAGCAGTTCTTC	CSAGVPPDEQFF
13	TRBV2	NA	TRBJ2-1	NA	TGTGCCGCACGGAGCTTTGAGGGAGATGAGCAGTTCTTC	CAARSFEGDEQFF
13	TRBV27	NA	TRBJ2-2	many	TGTGCCAGCAGCGGGGCCGGCGGGGCGGAGCTGTTTTTT	CASSGAGGAELFF
15	TRBV7-3	TRBD2	TRBJ2-2	once	TGTGCCAGCAGCCTAGCGGGAGGCAACACCGGGGAGCTGTTTTTT	CASSLAGGNTGELFF
14	TRBV6-5	NA	TRBJ2-1	NA	TGTGCCAGCAGTTACTCGACATCAGGCTATGAGCAGTTCTTC	CASSYSTSGYEQFF
16	TRBV3-1/TRBV3-2	TRBD2	TRBJ2-7	few	TGTGCCAGCAGCCCGGGACTAGCGGGAGAGACCTACGAGCAGTACTTC	CASSPGLAGETYEQYF
13	TRBV13	NA	TRBJ2-5	NA	TGTGCCAGCTCCTTCAGGGTGGAGAGGACCCAGTACTTC	CASSFRVERTQYF
12	TRBV3-1/TRBV3-2	NA	TRBJ2-5	once	TGTGCCAGCAGCCCCCAACAAGAGACCCAGTACTTC	CASSPQQETQYF
16	TRBV29-1	NA	TRBJ2-3	NA	TGCAGCGTTGACGCCCTGGTTAGTGGGCTCACAGATACGCAGTATTTT	CSVDALVSGLTDTQYF
13	TRBV28	NA	TRBJ2-3	NA	TGTGCCAGCAGCCCCACGGGGAGAGATACGCAGTATTTT	CASSPTGRDTQYF
14	TRBV7-9	NA	TRBJ1-2	NA	TGTGCCAGCAGCTTTGGAGAAGCAAACTATGGCTACACCTTC	CASSFGEANYGYTF